The 9 T cell receptor beta chains below were found in one sample sequenced in a study of cytomegalovirus exposure and HLA in healthy donors. PCR amplification relied on 60 Vbeta primers (plus 13 Jbeta primers). Libraries were prepared by immunoSEQ multiplex PCR; TCRdb keeps only in-frame clonotypes and omits some of them. The data show some 190,000 clones, around nine tenths seen once. The specimen was PBMCs. Receptors originate from a woman younger than 35 in good health and CMV-seronegative.

This chain links TRBV4-1 with TRBJ1-2; perhaps TRBD1 as D (6 bases). V shed 3 bases and J shed 7 bases, with 21 bases lying between them. The CDR3 is 16 residues long. Germline CDR1 and CDR2: MGHRA and YSYEKL. The CDR3 DNA reads TGCGCCAGCAGCCAGGGCCTCCTAACCCAGGGGACTGGCTACACCTTC. Translation gives CASSQGLLTQGTGYTF.

The V call is TRBV4-1, the J call TRBJ1-4, with 8 nucleotides matching TRBD1. CDR1 and CDR2 (germline): MGHRA, YSYEKL. The CDR3 is 14 residues long. The V segment lost 3 bases and the J segment 10 bases; nucleotides outside the gene matches: 7. In DNA form, the CDR3 reads TGCGCCAGCAGCCAGGGAGGGACAGGCGGAAAACTGTTTTTT. This codes for CASSQGGTGGKLFF.

The chain employs TRBV27 and TRBJ2-7; TRBD2 aligns across 15 bases. Per the germline V gene, CDR1 is MNHEY and CDR2 is SMNVEV (reference sequence). V dropped 6 bases and J dropped 3; count of bases not matched to a gene: 6. The CDR3 is made up of 16 amino acids. The CDR3 DNA sequence: TGTGCCAGCAGGGGACTAGCGGGAGGCTCCAACTACGAGCAGTACTTC. Translated, it gives CASRGLAGGSNYEQYF.

About this clone: One end of the junction varies from germline; a read error may be responsible. This sequence joins TRBV7-7 and TRBJ2-1; 9 bases agree with TRBD2. The CDR3 loop spans 15 amino acids. Germline CDR1 and CDR2: SSHAT and FNYEAQ (reference sequence). Here the CDR3 reads CASSFSAGGSDEQFF. The CDR3 DNA sequence: TGTGCTAGCAGCTTTTCAGCGGGAGGATCTGATGAGCAGTTCTTC.

This chain joins TRBV15 and TRBJ2-6; no definite D call. This CDR3 has 17 amino acids. Germline V gene sequence: CDR1 LNHNV, CDR2 YYDKDF (reference sequence). V was shortened by 0 bases and J by 0 bases, with 9 bases between the two germline ends. The CDR3 DNA sequence: TGTGCCACCAGCAGAGATCTAACCCGCTCTGGGGCCAACGTCCTGACTTTC. Translating it yields CATSRDLTRSGANVLTF.

The DNA for the CDR3 is TGTGCCAGTAGTCCGACGACCGGGACAGGGAAACGGGAGACCCAGTACTTC. Its translation: CASSPTTGTGKRETQYF. The J gene is TRBJ2-5, the V gene TRBV19; 9 nucleotides match TRBD1. The CDR3 has 17 amino acids. The J segment lost 5 bases and the V segment lost 5 bases, leaving 15 bases of the junction unmatched. The germline V gene has CDR1 LNHDA and CDR2 SQIVND (reference sequence). The variable domain in full, with the rest retrieved from reference TRBV19 and TRBJ2-5, is DGGITQSPKYLFRKEGQNVTLSCEQNLNHDAMYWYRQDPGQGLRLIYYSQIVNDFQKGDIAEGYSVSREKKESFPLTVTSAQKNPTAFYLCASSPTTGTGKRETQYFGPGTRLLVL.

V gene TRBV4-1 combines with J gene TRBJ1-1; 11 positions match TRBD1. V lost 5 bases to trimming and J lost 4 bases; unmatched junction nucleotides: 6. The CDR3 consists of 15 residues. The germline gives CDR1 MGHRA, CDR2 YSYEKL. CDR3 sequence: CASSAGQGASTEAFF. In DNA form, the CDR3 reads TGCGCCAGCAGCGCCGGACAGGGGGCGAGCACTGAAGCTTTCTTT.

V is TRBV7-9 and J is TRBJ2-2; 7 bases are a match to TRBD2. Germline CDR1 reads SEHNR; CDR2 reads FQNEAQ (reference sequence). The CDR3 has 17 amino acids. J gave up 6 bases and V 4 bases, and 14 bases lay outside the gene matches. This chain's CDR3 is CASSSVESGKGAGELFF. The CDR3 bases are TGTGCCAGCAGCTCAGTTGAAAGCGGGAAGGGAGCCGGGGAGCTGTTTTTT.

The gene calls are TRBV30 and TRBJ1-1, with D possibly TRBD1 on 6 matching bases. CDR3 length equals 12 residues. CDR1 and CDR2 from the germline V gene are GTSNPN and SVGIG (reference sequence). The V end lost 8 bases, the J end lost 3 bases, and 13 bases lay between the germline ends. CDR3 nucleotides: TGTGCCCACGACAGGTCGGACACTGAAGCTTTCTTT. It yields the protein CAHDRSDTEAFF.